One sample yielded the 32 T cell receptor beta chains listed below, sequenced in a study of T cell responses to AZD1222 COVID-19 vaccine. The table came from immunoSEQ multiplex PCR; TCRdb's copy has only in-frame clones and leaves some out. The profile shows under 40,000 clones, around three quarters of them singletons. The source was peripheral blood, collected 28 days after the second AZD1222 dose. Source of these receptors: an adult who received the AZD1222 COVID-19 vaccine.

This clone has a handful of counts. J is TRBJ2-3 and V is TRBV6-5; no firm D call. CDR1 and CDR2 from the germline V gene are MNHEY and SVGAGI. V was cut by 6 bases and J by 5 bases, with 12 bases left in between. This CDR3 comprises 13 residues. Written as DNA, the CDR3 is TGTGCCAGCAGCCATCCCGGTATAGATACGCAGTATTTT. This translates into CASSHPGIDTQYF.

The chain is built from TRBV9 and TRBJ1-1; D unresolved. Germline V lookup: CDR1 SGDLS, CDR2 YYNGEE. The V end lost 4 bases, the J end lost 6 bases, and 16 bases lay between the germline ends. The CDR3 spans 14 residues. CDR3 in amino acids: CASSLRIDGPEAFF. The CDR3 DNA reads as TGTGCCAGCAGCTTACGTATCGACGGGCCTGAAGCTTTCTTT.

This clone appeared a few times. The chain combines TRBV7-8 with TRBJ1-3, with D hard to call. Trimming cost V 4 bases and J 7 bases, with 14 bases left between them. Germline V lookup: CDR1 SGHVS, CDR2 FQNEAQ. The CDR3 spans 14 residues. CDR3: CASSSNPGRNTIYF. CDR3 DNA sequence: TGTGCCAGCAGCTCGAACCCCGGGAGGAACACCATATATTTT.

The table lists this clone with a few counts. The V gene is TRBV5-1, the J gene TRBJ1-4, with a possible D match to TRBD1 (5 bases). The CDR3 runs to 15 residues. V lost 0 bases, J lost 7 bases, and 13 bases lay in between. Germline assignment: CDR1 SGHRS and CDR2 YFSETQ. This chain's CDR3 is CASSLVGERSEKLFF. The CDR3 nucleotides read TGCGCCAGCAGCTTGGTAGGGGAAAGGAGTGAAAAACTGTTTTTT.

The chain employs TRBV6-6 and TRBJ1-2, with D possibly being TRBD1 (6 bases). Trimming shortened V by 2 bases and J by 7 bases, and 11 bases separated the two germline ends. Looked up from germline, CDR1 is MNHNY and CDR2 is SVGAGI (reference sequence). The length of the CDR3 is 13 residues. The CDR3, as DNA: TGTGCCAGCAGTTACCTCCAGGGGTTTGGCTACACCTTC. This sequence encodes CASSYLQGFGYTF.

The V and J genes are TRBV20-1 and TRBJ1-3; perhaps TRBD1 as D (6 bases). Germline V lookup: CDR1 DFQATT, CDR2 SNEGSKA (reference sequence). The germline V and J ends were trimmed by 3 bases and 0 bases, with 12 bases remaining between them. The CDR3 consists of 15 residues. The CDR3 sequence: CSASGQWDSGNTIYF. CDR3 sequence (DNA): TGCAGTGCTAGTGGACAGTGGGACTCTGGAAACACCATATATTTT.

The rearrangement uses TRBV16 and TRBJ1-1; no definite D call. Germline CDR1 KGHSY, CDR2 FQNENV. Trimming left V 0 bases short and J 7 bases short, with 12 bases between. The CDR3 extends over 14 amino acids. This CDR3 is CASSQSVGADEAFF. CDR3 coding DNA: TGTGCCAGCAGCCAATCGGTAGGAGCCGATGAAGCTTTCTTT.

The J gene is TRBJ2-2, the V gene TRBV7-8; TRBD1 agrees at 8 bases. The CDR3 loop spans 15 amino acids. Per germline, CDR1 SGHVS and CDR2 FQNEAQ. V gave up 1 base and J gave up 5 bases; unmatched junction bases: 3. CDR3 nucleotides: TGTGCCAGCAGCTTAGGACAGGGGAGGACCGGGGAGCTGTTTTTT. Its translation: CASSLGQGRTGELFF.

V is TRBV5-8 and J is TRBJ2-2, with D hard to call. V lost 4 bases, J lost 7 bases, and 11 bases lay in between. CDR1 and CDR2 from the germline V gene are SGHTS and YDEGEE. The CDR3 loop spans 13 amino acids. Here the CDR3 reads CASSPSGNGELFF. The CDR3 region has the DNA TGTGCCAGCAGCCCCAGTGGGAACGGGGAGCTGTTTTTT.

This sequence joins TRBV18 and TRBJ2-1, with D maybe TRBD1 (5 bases). Trimming removed 3 bases from V and 5 bases from J, with 5 bases in between. Germline V gene data show CDR1 as KGHSH and CDR2 as LQKENI. The CDR3 totals 12 residues. As DNA, the CDR3 is TGTGCCAGCTCACCGGACAACAATGAGCAGTTCTTC. Protein product: CASSPDNNEQFF. Looking up the rest from reference TRBV18 and TRBJ2-1 gives the full variable domain: NAGVMQNPRHLVRRRGQEARLRCSPMKGHSHVYWYRQLPEEGLKFMVYLQKENIIDESGMPKERFSAEFPKEGPSILRIQQVVRGDSAAYFCASSPDNNEQFFGPGTRLTVL.

The V and J genes are TRBV18 and TRBJ2-2, with 8 bases identical to TRBD2. The CDR3 loop spans 16 amino acids. Germline V gene sequence: CDR1 KGHSH, CDR2 LQKENI. With V trimmed by 6 bases and J by 2 bases, 8 bases remained unmatched. The CDR3 DNA follows: TGTGCCAGCTCCTCTAGTAGCGGGACCAACACCGGGGAGCTGTTTTTT. Translation: CASSSSSGTNTGELFF.

This clone was picked up one time. The CDR3 region has the DNA TGTGCCAGCAGCCCAAGCACAGATACGCAGTATTTT. This gives the protein CASSPSTDTQYF. V gene TRBV6-5 combines with J gene TRBJ2-3; D unresolved. Trimming stripped 6 bases from V and 0 bases from J, with 4 bases between. CDR3 length equals 12 residues. Germline CDR1 and CDR2: MNHEY and SVGAGI.

This chain connects TRBV19 to TRBJ1-5; 8 nucleotides line up with TRBD1. The CDR3 contains 14 residues. Trimming cost V 6 bases and J 9 bases; bases outside gene matches: 10. Germline CDR1 and CDR2: LNHDA and SQIVND (reference sequence). The CDR3 region is CASSKGQGPRPQHF. CDR3 bases: TGTGCCAGTAGCAAAGGACAGGGACCCAGGCCCCAGCATTTT.

V usage is TRBV7-9 and J usage is TRBJ1-3; D is uncertain. CDR1 and CDR2 (germline): SEHNR, FQNEAQ (reference sequence). The CDR3 contains 13 residues. V was trimmed by 6 bases and J by 4 bases, leaving 10 bases between them. The chain's CDR3 is CASSLGSGNTIYF. CDR3 nucleotide sequence: TGTGCCAGCAGTCTAGGGTCCGGAAACACCATATATTTT.

V usage is TRBV11-2 and J usage is TRBJ1-3, with TRBD1 as a possible D gene (5 bases). The V end lost 5 bases, the J end lost 4 bases, and 15 bases lay between the germline ends. The germline gives CDR1 SGHAT, CDR2 FQNNGV. This CDR3 has 15 residues. DNA for the CDR3: TGTGCCAGCAGCAAACGGGAATGGGACGGAAACACCATATATTTT. This encodes CASSKREWDGNTIYF.

CDR3 sequence reads: CASSVRETYYNEQFF. The CDR3 DNA sequence: TGTGCCAGCAGCGTAAGGGAAACATACTACAATGAGCAGTTCTTC. The genes are TRBV9 and TRBJ2-1; D is unclear. Looked up from germline, CDR1 is SGDLS and CDR2 is YYNGEE. V was cut by 1 base and J by 3 bases, with 11 bases left in between. The CDR3 runs 15 residues.

V is TRBV12-3 or TRBV12-4 and J is TRBJ2-7; D unclear. V lost 2 bases and J 4 bases, leaving 9 bases between the germline ends. CDR3 size: 13 residues. The CDR3 bases are TGTGCCAGCAGTTTACCGCCTTCGTACGAGCAGTACTTC. Its translation: CASSLPPSYEQYF.

The J gene is TRBJ1-1, the V gene TRBV19, with D possibly being TRBD1 (5 bases). The CDR3 spans 14 residues. Trimming shortened V by 8 bases and J by 1 base, and 14 bases separated the two germline ends. Germline lookup yields CDR1 LNHDA and CDR2 SQIVND (reference sequence). The DNA for the CDR3 is TGTGCCAGTGTGCGTGGCAGGGAGAACACTGAAGCTTTCTTT. Its protein product is CASVRGRENTEAFF.

The rearrangement uses TRBV5-6 and TRBJ2-7; D remains unclear. This CDR3 has 13 residues. The V gene's germline CDR1 is SGHDT and CDR2 YYEEEE. The V end lost 4 bases, the J end lost 0 bases, and 8 bases lay between the germline ends. CDR3 in amino acids: CASSQVGSYEQYF. CDR3 DNA sequence: TGTGCCAGCAGCCAGGTCGGCTCCTACGAGCAGTACTTC. Looking up the rest from reference TRBV5-6 and TRBJ2-7 gives the full variable domain: DAGVTQSPTHLIKTRGQQVTLRCSPKSGHDTVSWYQQALGQGPQFIFQYYEEEERQRGNFPDRFSGHQFPNYSSELNVNALLLGDSALYLCASSQVGSYEQYFGPGTRLTVT.

This chain uses TRBV7-8 with TRBJ2-1; D is perhaps TRBD2 (5 bases). The ends were cut back, 5 bases at V and 4 bases at J, with 18 bases in the middle. Germline lookup yields CDR1 SGHVS and CDR2 FQNEAQ. The CDR3 totals 16 residues. In nucleotides, the CDR3 is TGTGCCAGCAGCGAGGGAGACTGGTACGGTTACAATGAGCAGTTCTTC. Encoded protein: CASSEGDWYGYNEQFF. Supplemented by reference TRBV7-8 and TRBJ2-1, the full variable domain reads GAGVSQSPRYKVAKRGQDVALRCDPISGHVSLFWYQQALGQGPEFLTYFQNEAQLDKSGLPSDRFFAERPEGSVSTLKIQRTQQEDSAVYLCASSEGDWYGYNEQFFGPGTRLTVL.

The rearrangement uses TRBV11-3 and TRBJ1-2, with 8 bases fitting TRBD1. With V trimmed by 6 bases and J by 8 bases, 8 bases remained unmatched. This CDR3 spans 13 amino acids. The germline V gene has CDR1 SGHNT and CDR2 YENEEA. The CDR3 loop is CASSRTGRGGYTF. In nucleotides, the CDR3 is TGTGCCAGCAGTCGGACAGGGCGGGGCGGCTACACCTTC.

For the CDR3, the DNA is TGTGCCATCAATAGCGGGACCGGCGAGCAGTACGTC. This sequence encodes CAINSGTGEQYV. The chain has TRBV10-3 and TRBJ2-7; 8 bases line up with TRBD2. Germline CDR1 ENHRY, CDR2 SYGVKD. The CDR3 loop spans 12 amino acids. Germline trimming cut 7 bases from V and 6 bases from J; bases unmatched to any gene: 5.

The CDR3 protein is CASGTRNEQFF. CDR3 DNA: TGTGCCAGTGGGACGAGGAATGAGCAGTTCTTC. The chain uses TRBV2 and TRBJ2-1; D possibly uses TRBD1 or TRBD2 (5 bases each). Germline V gene data show CDR1 as SNHLY and CDR2 as FYNNEI. The germline V and J ends were trimmed by 9 bases and 7 bases, with 10 bases remaining between them. The CDR3 covers 11 residues.

The chain employs TRBV7-8 and TRBJ1-1; D is unclear. Germline assignment: CDR1 SGHVS and CDR2 FQNEAQ. The CDR3 contains 13 residues. V lost 2 bases to trimming and J lost 5 bases, with 9 bases between them. The CDR3 region has the DNA TGTGCCAGCAGCTTATATCCGGGTACTGAAGCTTTCTTT. This codes for CASSLYPGTEAFF.

The V call is TRBV5-1, the J call TRBJ1-3; TRBD1 aligns across 9 bases. The V segment lost 3 bases and the J segment 3 bases; nucleotides outside the gene matches: 10. Germline loops: CDR1 SGHRS, CDR2 YFSETQ. This CDR3 has 17 amino acids. The CDR3 nucleotides read TGCGCCAGCAGCTCGGGACAGGGCCTTTCGGGTGGAAACACCATATATTTT. Translation gives CASSSGQGLSGGNTIYF.

The chain carries TRBV6-5 and TRBJ1-6; D is perhaps TRBD1 (5 bases). Trimming took off 0 bases at V and 6 bases at J, with 9 bases between the two ends. The CDR3 runs to 15 residues. The germline gives CDR1 MNHEY, CDR2 SVGAGI. CDR3 nucleotides: TGTGCCAGCAGTTACTCCGCAGGGCTTAATTCACCCCTCCACTTT. It yields the protein CASSYSAGLNSPLHF.

This clone occurred a few times. The rearrangement joins TRBV6-5 to TRBJ1-2; D is possibly TRBD1 (6 bases). The V end lost 5 bases, the J end lost 4 bases, and 11 bases lay between the germline ends. This CDR3 is built from 13 residues. The germline gives CDR1 MNHEY, CDR2 SVGAGI. CDR3 nucleotide sequence: TGTGCCAGCAGTCGGGACACCTTCTATGGCTACACCTTC. This sequence encodes CASSRDTFYGYTF.

Only a few counts were recorded for this clone. The V and J genes are TRBV6-2 or TRBV6-3 and TRBJ2-3; TRBD2 matches 7 bases. The CDR3 length is 17 residues. Germline V gene sequence: CDR1 MNHEY, CDR2 SVGEGT. The trim removed 4 bases at V and 1 base at J, leaving 11 bases unmatched. As DNA, the CDR3 is TGTGCCAGCAGTTCCGCCCAGGGACTACCACGCACAGATACGCAGTATTTT. The encoded protein is CASSSAQGLPRTDTQYF.

This clone appeared a single time. V and J are TRBV5-1 and TRBJ1-1; TRBD1 agrees at 7 bases. J gave up 1 base and V 0 bases, and 12 bases lay outside the gene matches. Looked up from germline, CDR1 is SGHRS and CDR2 is YFSETQ. The CDR3 contains 18 residues. The CDR3, as DNA: TGCGCCAGCAGCTTGGCAGGTGCAGGGGGTCAGAAGAACACTGAAGCTTTCTTT. It encodes CASSLAGAGGQKNTEAFF.

This sequence joins TRBV7-2 and TRBJ1-6; D gene unclear. The CDR3 consists of 15 residues. Germline CDR1 is SGHTA and CDR2 is FQGNSA. V dropped 1 base and J dropped 3 bases, with 7 bases sitting between them. The CDR3: CASSLGALYNSPLHF. In nucleotides, the CDR3 is TGTGCCAGCAGCTTAGGGGCCCTCTATAATTCACCCCTCCACTTT. Filled out from reference TRBV7-2 and TRBJ1-6, the complete variable domain reads GAGVSQSPSNKVTEKGKDVELRCDPISGHTALYWYRQSLGQGLEFLIYFQGNSAPDKSGLPSDRFSAERTGGSVSTLTIQRTQQEDSAVYLCASSLGALYNSPLHFGNGTRLTVT.

V is TRBV19 and J is TRBJ2-1, with 8 bases fitting TRBD2. Germline CDR1 is LNHDA and CDR2 is SQIVND (reference sequence). The V and J ends lost 2 bases and 5 bases, in that order; junction bases with no gene match: 5. The CDR3 contains 15 residues. CDR3 region: CASSITLAVHNEQFF. The CDR3 DNA reads TGTGCCAGTAGTATAACACTAGCGGTACACAATGAGCAGTTCTTC. The whole variable domain, filled in from reference TRBV19 and TRBJ2-1, reads DGGITQSPKYLFRKEGQNVTLSCEQNLNHDAMYWYRQDPGQGLRLIYYSQIVNDFQKGDIAEGYSVSREKKESFPLTVTSAQKNPTAFYLCASSITLAVHNEQFFGPGTRLTVL.

The gene calls are TRBV10-1 and TRBJ2-1; TRBD2 might be the D (7 bases). CDR1 is WNHNN and CDR2 is SYGVQD in the germline V gene (reference sequence). This CDR3 comprises 15 residues. Trimming removed 2 bases from V and 7 bases from J, with 15 bases in between. The CDR3 loop is CASSENTGGGNEQFF. The CDR3 region has the DNA TGCGCCAGCAGTGAGAATACGGGGGGCGGGAATGAGCAGTTCTTC.